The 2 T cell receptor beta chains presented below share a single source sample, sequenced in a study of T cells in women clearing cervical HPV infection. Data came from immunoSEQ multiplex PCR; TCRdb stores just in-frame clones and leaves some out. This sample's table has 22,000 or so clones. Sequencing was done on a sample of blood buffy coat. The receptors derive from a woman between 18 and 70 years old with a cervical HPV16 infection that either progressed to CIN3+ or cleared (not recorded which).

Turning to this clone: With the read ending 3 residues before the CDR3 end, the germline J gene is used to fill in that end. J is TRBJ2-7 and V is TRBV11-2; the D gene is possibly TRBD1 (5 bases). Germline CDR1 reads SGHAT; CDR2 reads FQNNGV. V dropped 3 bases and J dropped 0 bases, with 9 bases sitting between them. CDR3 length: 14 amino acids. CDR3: CASSFDSSSYEQYF. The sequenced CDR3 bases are TGTGCCAGCAGCTTCGACAGCTCCTCCTACGAG.

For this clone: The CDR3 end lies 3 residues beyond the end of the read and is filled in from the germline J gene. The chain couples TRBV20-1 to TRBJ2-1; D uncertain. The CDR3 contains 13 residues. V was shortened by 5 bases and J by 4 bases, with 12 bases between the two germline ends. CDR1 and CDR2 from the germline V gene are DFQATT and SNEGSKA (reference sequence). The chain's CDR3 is CSAPQVLYNEQFF. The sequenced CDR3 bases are TGCAGTGCTCCTCAGGTCCTATACAATGAG.